This T cell receptor (beta chain) derives from a study of blood T cells in healthy people across ages. A J-beta primer mix and a sample-barcoded 5' primer were used in a second PCR of about 6 to 12 cycles. Every cDNA molecule carried a tag from a template-switch adaptor bearing 12 random nucleotides. TCRdb analysed the 5' RACE reads with MiXCR anew, one entry per CDR3 protein. Of about 1.4 million distinct CDR3 sequences listed, around 55% were seen once; the top ten hold approximately 7%. This clonotype occurred a few times. V gave up 3 bases and J gave up 9 bases; unmatched junction bases: 5. This CDR3 comprises 14 residues. Germline CDR1 reads SGHTA; CDR2 reads FQGNSA.

The sequenced sample consisted of blood. This sequence joins TRBV7-2 and TRBJ2-1; 10 bases are shared with TRBD2. This sequence originates from a young man in good health. In nucleotides, the CDR3 is TGTGCCAGCAGCTTGTTACTAGCGGGGAGTGAGCAGTTCTTC. Protein: CASSLLLAGSEQFF.